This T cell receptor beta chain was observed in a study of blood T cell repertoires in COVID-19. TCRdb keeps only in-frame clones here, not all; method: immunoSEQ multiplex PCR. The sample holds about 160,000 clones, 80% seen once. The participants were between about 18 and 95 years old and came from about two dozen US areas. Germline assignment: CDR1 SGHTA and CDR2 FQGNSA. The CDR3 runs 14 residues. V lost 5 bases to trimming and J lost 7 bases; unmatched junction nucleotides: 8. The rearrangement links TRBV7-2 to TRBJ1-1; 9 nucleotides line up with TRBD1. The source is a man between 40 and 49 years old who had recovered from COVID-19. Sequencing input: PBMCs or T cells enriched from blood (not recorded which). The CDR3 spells CASSGRTGVREAFF. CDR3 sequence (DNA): TGTGCCAGCAGCGGCCGGACAGGGGTGCGTGAAGCTTTCTTT.